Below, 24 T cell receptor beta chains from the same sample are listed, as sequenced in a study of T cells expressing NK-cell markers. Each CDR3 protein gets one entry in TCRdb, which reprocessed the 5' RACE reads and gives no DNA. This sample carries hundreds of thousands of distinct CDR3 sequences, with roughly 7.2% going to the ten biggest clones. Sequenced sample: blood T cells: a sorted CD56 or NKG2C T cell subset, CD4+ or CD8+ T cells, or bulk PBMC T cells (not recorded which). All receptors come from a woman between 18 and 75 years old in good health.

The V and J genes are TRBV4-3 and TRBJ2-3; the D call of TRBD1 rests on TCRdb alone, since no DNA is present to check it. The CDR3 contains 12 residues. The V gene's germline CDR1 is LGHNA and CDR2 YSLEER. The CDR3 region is CASSQGPDAQYF.

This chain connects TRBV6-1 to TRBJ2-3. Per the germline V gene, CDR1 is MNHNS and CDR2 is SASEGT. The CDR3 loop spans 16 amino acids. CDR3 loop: CASSESGPKSTDTQYF.

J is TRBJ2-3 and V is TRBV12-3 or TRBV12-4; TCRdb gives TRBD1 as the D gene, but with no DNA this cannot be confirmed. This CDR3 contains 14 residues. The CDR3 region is CASSPRQGTDTQYF.

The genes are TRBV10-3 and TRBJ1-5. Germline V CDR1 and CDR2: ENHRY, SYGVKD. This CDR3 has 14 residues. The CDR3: CATQPNTSNQPQHF.

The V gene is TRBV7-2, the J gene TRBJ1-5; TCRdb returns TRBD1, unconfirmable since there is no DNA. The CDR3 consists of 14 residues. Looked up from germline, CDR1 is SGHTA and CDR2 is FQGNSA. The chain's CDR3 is CASSMTGDNQPQHF.

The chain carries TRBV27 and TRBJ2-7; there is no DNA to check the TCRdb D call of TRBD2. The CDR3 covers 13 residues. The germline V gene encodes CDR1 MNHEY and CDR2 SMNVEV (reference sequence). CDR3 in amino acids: CASSKLAGYEQYF.

The CDR3 sequence is CAISEGRGTYEQYF. V usage is TRBV10-3 and J usage is TRBJ2-7; the TRBD1 assignment by TCRdb is unverifiable without DNA. The CDR3 totals 14 residues. The V gene's germline CDR1 is ENHRY and CDR2 SYGVKD.

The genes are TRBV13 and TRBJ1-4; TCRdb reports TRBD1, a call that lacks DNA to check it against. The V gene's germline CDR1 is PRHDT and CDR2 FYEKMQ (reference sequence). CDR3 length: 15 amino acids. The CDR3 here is CASSSRKGAGEKLFF.

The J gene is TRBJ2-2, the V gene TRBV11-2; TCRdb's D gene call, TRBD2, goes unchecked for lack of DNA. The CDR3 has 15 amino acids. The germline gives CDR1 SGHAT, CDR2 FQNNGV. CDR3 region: CASSLRGLVAGELFF.

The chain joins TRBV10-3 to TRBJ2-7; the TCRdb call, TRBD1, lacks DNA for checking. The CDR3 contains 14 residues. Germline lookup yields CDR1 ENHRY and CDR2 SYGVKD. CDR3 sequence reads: CAISESGQVYEQYF.

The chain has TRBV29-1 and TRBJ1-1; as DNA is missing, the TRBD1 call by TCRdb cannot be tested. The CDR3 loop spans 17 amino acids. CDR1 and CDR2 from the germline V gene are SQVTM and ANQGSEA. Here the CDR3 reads CSVAPLEGFERNTEAFF.

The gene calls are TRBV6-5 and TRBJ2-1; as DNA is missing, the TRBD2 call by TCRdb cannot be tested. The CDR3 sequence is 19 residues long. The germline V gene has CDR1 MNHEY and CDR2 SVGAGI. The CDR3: CASSYSSGSSGGLDNEQFF.

CDR3 sequence reads: CASSLLAGVNEQFF. The genes are TRBV7-2 and TRBJ2-1; TCRdb lists TRBD2, though no DNA is available to test this call. The CDR3 totals 14 residues. Germline CDR1 reads SGHTA; CDR2 reads FQGNSA.

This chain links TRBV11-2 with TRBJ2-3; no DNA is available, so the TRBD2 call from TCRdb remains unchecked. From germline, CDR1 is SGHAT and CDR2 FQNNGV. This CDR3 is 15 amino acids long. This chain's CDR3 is CASSPRGGFTDTQYF.

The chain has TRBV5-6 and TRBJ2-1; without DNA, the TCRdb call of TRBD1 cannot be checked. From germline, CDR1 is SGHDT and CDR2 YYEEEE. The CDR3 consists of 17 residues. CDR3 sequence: CASSYTRTGGSYNEQFF.

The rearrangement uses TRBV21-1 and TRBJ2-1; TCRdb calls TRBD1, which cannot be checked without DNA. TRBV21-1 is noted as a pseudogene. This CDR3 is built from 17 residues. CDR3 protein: CASSKGLGRGQRDEQFF.

CDR3 loop: CASSLIVRTSGRVEETQYF. V is TRBV7-8 and J is TRBJ2-5; TCRdb calls TRBD2, which cannot be checked without DNA. This CDR3 has 19 residues. In germline, CDR1 is SGHVS, CDR2 FQNEAQ.

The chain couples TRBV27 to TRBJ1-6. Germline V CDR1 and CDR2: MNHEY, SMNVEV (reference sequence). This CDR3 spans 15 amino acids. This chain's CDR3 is CASSTVGETNSPLHF.

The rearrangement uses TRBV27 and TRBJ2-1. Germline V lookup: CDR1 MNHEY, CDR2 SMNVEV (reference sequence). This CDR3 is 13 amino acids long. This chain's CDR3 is CASSLSRNNEQFF.

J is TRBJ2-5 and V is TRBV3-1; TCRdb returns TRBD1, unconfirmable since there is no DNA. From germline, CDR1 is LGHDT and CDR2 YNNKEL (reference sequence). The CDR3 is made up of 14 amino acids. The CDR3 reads CASSRLTGQETQYF.

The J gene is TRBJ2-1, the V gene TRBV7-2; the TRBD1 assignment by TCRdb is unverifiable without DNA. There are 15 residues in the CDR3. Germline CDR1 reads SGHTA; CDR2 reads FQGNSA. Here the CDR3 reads CASSSWTGAYNEQFF.

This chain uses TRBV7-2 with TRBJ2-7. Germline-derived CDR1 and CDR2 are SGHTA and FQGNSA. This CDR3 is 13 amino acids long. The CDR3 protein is CASSLRDPNEQYF.

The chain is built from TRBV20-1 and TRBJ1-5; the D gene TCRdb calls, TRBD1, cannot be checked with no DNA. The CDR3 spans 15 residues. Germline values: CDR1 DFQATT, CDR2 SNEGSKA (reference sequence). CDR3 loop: CSARDPAGTASPQHF.

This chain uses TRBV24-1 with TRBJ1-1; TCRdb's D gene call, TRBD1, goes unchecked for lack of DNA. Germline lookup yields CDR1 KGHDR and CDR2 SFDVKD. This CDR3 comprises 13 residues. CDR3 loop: CATLRGKETEAFF.